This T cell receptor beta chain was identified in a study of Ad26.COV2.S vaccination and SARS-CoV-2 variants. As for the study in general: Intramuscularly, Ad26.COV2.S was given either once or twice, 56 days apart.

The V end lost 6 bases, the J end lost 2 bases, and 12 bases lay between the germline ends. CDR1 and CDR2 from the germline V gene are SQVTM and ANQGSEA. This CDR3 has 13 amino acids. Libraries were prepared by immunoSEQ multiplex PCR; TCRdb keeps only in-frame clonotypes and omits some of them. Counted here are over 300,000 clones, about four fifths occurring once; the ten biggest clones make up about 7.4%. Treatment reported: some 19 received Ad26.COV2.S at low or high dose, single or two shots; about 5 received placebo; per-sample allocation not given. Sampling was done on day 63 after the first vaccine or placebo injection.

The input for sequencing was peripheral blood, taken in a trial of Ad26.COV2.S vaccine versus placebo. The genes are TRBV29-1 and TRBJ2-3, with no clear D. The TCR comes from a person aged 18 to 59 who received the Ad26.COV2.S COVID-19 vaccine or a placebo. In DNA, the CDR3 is TGCAGCGTCCGTGGGGTTGTCACAGATACGCAGTATTTT. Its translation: CSVRGVVTDTQYF.